This T cell receptor (beta chain) appears in the sequencing data of a study of cytomegalovirus exposure and HLA in healthy donors. Study as a whole: Across a few hundred genotyped donors, roughly 85% landed in the Caucasian-associated ancestry cluster.

Study-level results: Reported findings show TCR beta sequences accurately forecast HLA-A and HLA-B alleles in most subjects.

To note about this clone: Its specificity is unknown.

Germline-derived CDR1 and CDR2 are SGHNT and YENEEA. V lost 5 bases to trimming and J lost 4 bases; unmatched junction nucleotides: 9. This CDR3 has 17 amino acids. Researchers ran the PCR with 60 Vbeta and 13 Jbeta primers. This table comes from immunoSEQ multiplex PCR, and its TCRdb copy is limited to in-frame clones, with some not included. The table records tens of thousands of clones, around three fifths of them present only once. Unrecorded immune exposures were likely, despite nominal health at sampling. The receptor's source is a middle-aged woman in good health and CMV-seropositive. The sequencing sample was made of PBMCs. This sequence joins TRBV11-3 and TRBJ2-2; 11 bases are a match to TRBD2. The CDR3 region is CASSPRSGRAGTGELFF. For the CDR3, the DNA is TGTGCCAGCAGCCCCCGTAGCGGGAGGGCCGGCACCGGGGAGCTGTTTTTT.